The T cell receptor (beta chain) described here comes from a study of T-cell memory formation after mild COVID-19. Study summary: Among the donors, TCR clusters were largely specific to each donor. Study-wide findings and caveats: Within pre-infection memory, some responding clones were found, suggesting cross-reactive memory joined.

TCRalpha and TCRbeta libraries used 5'RACE with constant-segment primers and UMIs. TCRdb reanalysed the 5' RACE reads using MiXCR and keeps one entry per CDR3 protein. The data show 190,000 or so distinct CDR3 sequences, 20% to 25% seen once. This clonotype showed up just a few times. The antigen is not known. This CDR3 comprises 15 residues. Germline values: CDR1 SEHNR, CDR2 FQNEAQ (reference sequence). The V and J ends lost 8 bases and 12 bases respectively, with 26 bases between them. The source is an adult woman who had mild COVID-19 (a few samples of this study predate the infection). Cell type and time point are not known. Sequenced input: PBMCs or a T cell subset sorted from them (not recorded which). This sequence joins TRBV7-9 and TRBJ2-1; tentatively, D is TRBD2 (5 bases). The CDR3 is CASGAGPGSDVRQFF. CDR3 nucleotides: TGTGCCAGCGGCGCGGGCCCTGGGTCAGATGTGAGGCAGTTCTTC. Looking up the rest from reference TRBV7-9 and TRBJ2-1 gives the full variable domain: DTGVSQNPRHKITKRGQNVTFRCDPISEHNRLYWYRQTLGQGPEFLTYFQNEAQLEKSRLLSDRFSAERPKGSFSTLEIQRTEQGDSAMYLCASGAGPGSDVRQFFGPGTRLTVL.